This record concerns one T cell receptor beta chain sequence. No antigen is known for it. These data come from a study of monozygotic twins with inflammatory bowel disease. Findings and limits, study-wide: IBD patients showed reduced TCRbeta diversity (inverse Simpson) versus healthy co-twins. Differences in immunosuppressive treatment may have been a source of added variability in patient repertoires.

Germline CDR1 SGHRS, CDR2 YFSETQ. The CDR3 length is 16 residues. TCRdb derives one entry per CDR3 protein from the 5' RACE reads, leaving out DNA. This sample lists 350,000 to 500,000 distinct CDR3 sequences; its ten largest clones have roughly 2.2%. This TCR was recovered from a human donor with ulcerative colitis or Crohn's disease, or a healthy co-twin of an affected twin (not recorded which). The sample taken for sequencing was blood. The rearrangement links TRBV5-1 to TRBJ2-4. The CDR3 loop reads CASSLDAWNPKNIQYF. Looking up the rest from reference TRBV5-1 and TRBJ2-4 gives the full variable domain: KAGVTQTPRYLIKTRGQQVTLSCSPISGHRSVSWYQQTPGQGLQFLFEYFSETQRNKGNFPGRFSGRQFSNSRSEMNVSTLELGDSALYLCASSLDAWNPKNIQYFGAGTRLSVL.